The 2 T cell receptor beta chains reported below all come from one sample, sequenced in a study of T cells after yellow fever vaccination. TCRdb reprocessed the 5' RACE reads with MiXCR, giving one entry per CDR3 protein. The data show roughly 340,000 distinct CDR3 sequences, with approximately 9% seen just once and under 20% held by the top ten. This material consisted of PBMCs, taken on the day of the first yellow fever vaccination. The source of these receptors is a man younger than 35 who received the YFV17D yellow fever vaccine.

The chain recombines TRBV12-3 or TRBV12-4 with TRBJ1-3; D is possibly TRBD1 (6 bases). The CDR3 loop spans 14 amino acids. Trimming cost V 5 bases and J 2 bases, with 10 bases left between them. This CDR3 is CASSRQVTGNTIYF. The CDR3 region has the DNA TGTGCCAGCAGTCGACAGGTCACTGGAAACACCATATATTTT.

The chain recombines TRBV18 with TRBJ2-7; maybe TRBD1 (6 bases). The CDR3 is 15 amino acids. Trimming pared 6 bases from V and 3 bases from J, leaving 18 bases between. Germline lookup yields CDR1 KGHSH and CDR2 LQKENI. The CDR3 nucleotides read TGTGCCAGCTCCTCGACCCCGGGACATATCTACGAGCAGTACTTC. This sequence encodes CASSSTPGHIYEQYF.